A selection of T cell receptor beta chains follows, all from one sample in a study of T cells in Graves' hyperthyroidism and ophthalmopathy. TCRdb passed the multiplex PCR reads through MiXCR, listing each CDR3 protein once. The table has over 400,000 distinct CDR3 sequences, under 15% seen once; the top ten hold over 10%. Sequences were obtained from blood. Every receptor here comes from a man younger than 30 with Graves' ophthalmopathy. CDR3s include the opening cysteine and the closing phenylalanine or tryptophan. A D gene is named only where the DNA matches it firmly. Not every row has a clone size; where given, it reads once, few, many or a size class.

d_gene: TRBD1
j_gene: TRBJ2-7
abundance: many
v_gene: TRBV3-1
CDR3nt: TGTGCCAGCAGCCTTCCGGGACAGGGGATTATGGACGAGCAGTACTTC
CDR3aa: CASSLPGQGIMDEQYF

d_gene: .
j_gene: TRBJ2-3
abundance: .
v_gene: TRBV9
CDR3nt: TGTGCCAGCAGCGTGGGGCTATACACAGATACGCAGTATTTT
CDR3aa: CASSVGLYTDTQYF

d_gene: TRBD2
j_gene: TRBJ2-1
abundance: many
v_gene: TRBV7-8
CDR3nt: TGTGCCAGCAGCTTAAGGTCTCTGAAGCGGGAGGTTGATGAGCAGTTCTTC
CDR3aa: CASSLRSLKREVDEQFF

d_gene: .
j_gene: TRBJ1-2
abundance: .
v_gene: TRBV12-3/TRBV12-4
CDR3nt: TGTGCCAGCAGCCTTTATTTTGGGAGCACGTTTTATGGCTACACCTTC
CDR3aa: CASSLYFGSTFYGYTF

d_gene: .
j_gene: TRBJ2-6
abundance: once
v_gene: TRBV19
CDR3nt: TGTGCCGCAAGTAACCGAGACAGCGAGTCTGGGGCCAACGTCCTGACTTTC
CDR3aa: CAASNRDSESGANVLTF

d_gene: .
j_gene: TRBJ2-1
abundance: many
v_gene: TRBV7-8
CDR3nt: TGTGCCAGCAGCCCAACTTTGAGCTCCTACAATGAGCAGTTCTTC
CDR3aa: CASSPTLSSYNEQFF

d_gene: .
j_gene: TRBJ1-6
abundance: many
v_gene: TRBV7-9
CDR3nt: TGTGCCAGCAGCTTAGGGTCCGGACACAACTTGGGTTCACCCCTCCACTTT
CDR3aa: CASSLGSGHNLGSPLHF

d_gene: .
j_gene: TRBJ2-5
abundance: many
v_gene: TRBV6-1
CDR3nt: TGTGCCAGCACCGTAACAGGGAAGGAGACCCAGTACTTC
CDR3aa: CASTVTGKETQYF

d_gene: .
j_gene: TRBJ2-7
abundance: many
v_gene: TRBV9
CDR3nt: TGTGCCAGCAGCGTATCGCCCGGGAGACCCTACGAGCAGTACTTC
CDR3aa: CASSVSPGRPYEQYF

d_gene: TRBD2
j_gene: TRBJ2-3
abundance: many
v_gene: TRBV4-2
CDR3nt: TGTGCCAGCAGCCAAACTAGCGGGATCCTAGGGGATACGCAGTATTTT
CDR3aa: CASSQTSGILGDTQYF

d_gene: .
j_gene: TRBJ1-2
abundance: many
v_gene: TRBV18
CDR3nt: TGTGCCAGCTCACCAAGGGACGGGGGCTATGGCTACACCTTC
CDR3aa: CASSPRDGGYGYTF

d_gene: TRBD2
j_gene: TRBJ2-1
abundance: many
v_gene: TRBV15
CDR3nt: TGTGCCACCAGCCCCCTGGGACTAGCGGGGGGAAGCTCCTACAATGAGCAGTTCTTC
CDR3aa: CATSPLGLAGGSSYNEQFF

d_gene: .
j_gene: TRBJ2-5
abundance: few
v_gene: TRBV6-2/TRBV6-3
CDR3nt: TGTGCCAGCAGTCCCGGCAGGGTGGAGACCCAGTACTTC
CDR3aa: CASSPGRVETQYF

d_gene: TRBD1
j_gene: TRBJ2-1
abundance: .
v_gene: TRBV5-1
CDR3nt: TGCGCCAGCAGCTTGGAGGGGGCCCTCGGCTACAATGAGCAGTTCTTC
CDR3aa: CASSLEGALGYNEQFF

d_gene: .
j_gene: TRBJ1-1
abundance: many
v_gene: TRBV20-1
CDR3nt: TGCAGTGCCTCTTTGATGAACACTGAAGCTTTCTTT
CDR3aa: CSASLMNTEAFF

d_gene: TRBD1
j_gene: TRBJ2-5
abundance: many
v_gene: TRBV9
CDR3nt: TGTGCCAGCACGGAAGGAGTGAGGACAGGGGATGTTGCTGAGACCCAGTACTTC
CDR3aa: CASTEGVRTGDVAETQYF

d_gene: .
j_gene: TRBJ1-1
abundance: .
v_gene: TRBV6-1
CDR3nt: TGTGCCAGCAGACGCGGGACATTAAACACTGAAGCTTTCTTT
CDR3aa: CASRRGTLNTEAFF

d_gene: .
j_gene: TRBJ2-1
abundance: .
v_gene: TRBV2
CDR3nt: TGTGCCAGCAGACGGGACTCCTATGAGCAGTTCTTC
CDR3aa: CASRRDSYEQFF

d_gene: .
j_gene: TRBJ2-3
abundance: many
v_gene: TRBV12-3/TRBV12-4
CDR3nt: TGTGCCAGCAGTTTTGTAATGGAGGGCACAGATACGCAGTATTTT
CDR3aa: CASSFVMEGTDTQYF

d_gene: TRBD1
j_gene: TRBJ2-7
abundance: many
v_gene: TRBV11-1
CDR3nt: TGTGCCAGCAGCTTACTGGACAGGGGGGGCTACGAGCAGTACTTC
CDR3aa: CASSLLDRGGYEQYF

d_gene: TRBD1
j_gene: TRBJ1-2
abundance: .
v_gene: TRBV9
CDR3nt: TGTGCCAGCAGCGTAGGGACAGGGGATACCCCCAACTATGGCTACACCTTC
CDR3aa: CASSVGTGDTPNYGYTF

d_gene: .
j_gene: TRBJ2-7
abundance: .
v_gene: TRBV4-2
CDR3nt: TGTGCCAGCAGCCAAGGGCGGGAAAACTACGAGCAGTACTTC
CDR3aa: CASSQGRENYEQYF

d_gene: TRBD1
j_gene: TRBJ1-1
abundance: many
v_gene: TRBV5-1
CDR3nt: TGCGCCAGCAGCCTGCTATTAGGGGGCCAGAACACTGAAGCTTTCTTT
CDR3aa: CASSLLLGGQNTEAFF

d_gene: TRBD2
j_gene: TRBJ2-1
abundance: many
v_gene: TRBV20-1
CDR3nt: TGCAGTGCTAGAGGGGTGAGAGCGGGAGGGGGGAATGAGCAGTTCTTC
CDR3aa: CSARGVRAGGGNEQFF

d_gene: TRBD2
j_gene: TRBJ2-1
abundance: many
v_gene: TRBV29-1
CDR3nt: TGCAGCGTTGAAGGCGGTAGCGGGAGGGGCGACAATGAGCAGTTCTTC
CDR3aa: CSVEGGSGRGDNEQFF

d_gene: TRBD2
j_gene: TRBJ2-5
abundance: many
v_gene: TRBV9
CDR3nt: TGTGCCAGCAGCCCCCGAGGGACTAGCGGGGAAGAGACCCAGTACTTC
CDR3aa: CASSPRGTSGEETQYF

d_gene: .
j_gene: TRBJ2-7
abundance: many
v_gene: TRBV11-1
CDR3nt: TGTGCCAGCAGCTTAAGTCAGGACCCCCTCTACGAGCAGTACTTC
CDR3aa: CASSLSQDPLYEQYF

d_gene: .
j_gene: TRBJ2-1
abundance: many
v_gene: TRBV12-3/TRBV12-4
CDR3nt: TGTGCCAGCAGTCATGGAGGATCCTACAATGAGCAGTTCTTC
CDR3aa: CASSHGGSYNEQFF

d_gene: .
j_gene: TRBJ2-3
abundance: many
v_gene: TRBV6-2/TRBV6-3
CDR3nt: TGTGCCAGCAGTTACGTGCCGGCCGCAGATACGCAGTATTTT
CDR3aa: CASSYVPAADTQYF

d_gene: .
j_gene: TRBJ2-7
abundance: few
v_gene: TRBV24-1
CDR3nt: TGTGCCACCAGTGATCGTACTCCAGGGGAACCCTCCTACGAGCAGTACTTC
CDR3aa: CATSDRTPGEPSYEQYF

d_gene: .
j_gene: TRBJ1-2
abundance: .
v_gene: TRBV24-1
CDR3nt: TGTGCCACCAGTGATGCCAACATGAATGGCTACACCTTC
CDR3aa: CATSDANMNGYTF

d_gene: .
j_gene: TRBJ2-1
abundance: many
v_gene: TRBV5-1
CDR3nt: TGCGCCAGCAGCTTGGACGGGGACGCCCAATCTAGGGAGCAGTTCTTC
CDR3aa: CASSLDGDAQSREQFF

d_gene: .
j_gene: TRBJ2-5
abundance: many
v_gene: TRBV7-2
CDR3nt: TGTGCCAGCAGCACAGGACAAAAGGAGACCCTGTACTTC
CDR3aa: CASSTGQKETLYF

d_gene: TRBD2
j_gene: TRBJ2-1
abundance: .
v_gene: TRBV20-1
CDR3nt: TGCAGTGCTTTCCACCTCGGGACTAGCGGGAGCGGTAGCTCCTACAATGAGCAGTTCTTC
CDR3aa: CSAFHLGTSGSGSSYNEQFF

d_gene: .
j_gene: TRBJ1-4
abundance: .
v_gene: TRBV20-1
CDR3nt: TGCAGTGTATTGCCCCGGGACACGCATAATGAAAAACTGTTTTTT
CDR3aa: CSVLPRDTHNEKLFF

d_gene: TRBD2
j_gene: TRBJ2-1
abundance: .
v_gene: TRBV6-4
CDR3nt: TGTGCCAGTAGCGGGGAACTACCTTACAATGAGCAGTTCTTC
CDR3aa: CASSGELPYNEQFF

d_gene: TRBD1
j_gene: TRBJ1-1
abundance: .
v_gene: TRBV6-2/TRBV6-3
CDR3nt: TGTGCCAGCAGTTGGCCGACCTCGGGACAGACGAACACTGAAGCTTTCTTT
CDR3aa: CASSWPTSGQTNTEAFF

d_gene: TRBD2
j_gene: TRBJ2-1
abundance: many
v_gene: TRBV24-1
CDR3nt: TGTGCCACCAGTGATTGGGGTGCTAGCGGGACGAATGAGCAGTTCTTC
CDR3aa: CATSDWGASGTNEQFF

d_gene: .
j_gene: TRBJ2-1
abundance: few
v_gene: TRBV7-8
CDR3nt: TGTGCCAGCAGCAGCACAGGGATGAATGAGCAGTTCTTC
CDR3aa: CASSSTGMNEQFF

d_gene: .
j_gene: TRBJ2-5
abundance: few
v_gene: TRBV11-3
CDR3nt: TGTGCCAGCAGCTTACATAGATGGGAGACCCAGTACTTC
CDR3aa: CASSLHRWETQYF

d_gene: TRBD1
j_gene: TRBJ1-2
abundance: .
v_gene: TRBV4-2
CDR3nt: TGTGACAGCAGCCAAGGGGGACAGGGTAACTATGGCTACACCTTC
CDR3aa: CDSSQGGQGNYGYTF